A selection of T cell receptor beta chains follows, all from one sample in a study of blood T cell repertoires in COVID-19. The repertoire was sequenced with immunoSEQ multiplex PCR; TCRdb's copy has only in-frame clones and lacks some. The repertoire consists of tens of thousands of clones, with around 86% occurring once and the leading ten covering 27%. The specimen sequenced was peripheral blood. All receptors derive from a human donor in a cohort sampled during active COVID-19. The CDR3 runs from the conserved cysteine through the conserved F or W. D genes are given only for firm matches. A row's size may be missing; if present it is once, few, many or a size class.

NA,TRBD2,TRBJ2-2,TRBV5-1,TGCGCCAGCAGCTCAGCGGGGGGCGGCGGGGAGCTGTTTTTT,CASSSAGGGGELFF
few,NA,TRBJ2-4,TRBV20-1,TGCAGTGCTAGTTGGGGGGTCCAAAACATTCAGTACTTC,CSASWGVQNIQYF
NA,TRBD2,TRBJ2-1,TRBV24-1,TGTGCCACCAGTGAGGGACTAGCGGGGAAAAATGAGCAGTTCTTC,CATSEGLAGKNEQFF
NA,TRBD1,TRBJ2-2,TRBV5-4,TGTGCCAGCGGGGCAGGGGGGAACACCGGGGAGCTGTTTTTT,CASGAGGNTGELFF
once,TRBD1,TRBJ1-2,TRBV6-5,TGTGCCAGCAGGCGGACCCACAGGGGAAGCTATGGCTACACCTTC,CASRRTHRGSYGYTF
once,TRBD2,TRBJ2-1,TRBV6-5,TGTGCCAGCAGTTACGCTAGCGGGGGGGCGAATGAGCAGTTCTTC,CASSYASGGANEQFF
NA,TRBD2,TRBJ2-7,TRBV5-1,TGCGCCAGCAGCTACACGACTAGCGGGGGGAACGAGCAGTACTTC,CASSYTTSGGNEQYF
once,NA,TRBJ1-4,TRBV5-1,TGCGCCAGCAGCTTGCTACAGTATAATGAAAAACTGTTTTTT,CASSLLQYNEKLFF
few,TRBD1,TRBJ1-2,TRBV18,TGTGCCAGCTCACCACTTGGACAGGGATGGGGGACTAACTATGGCTACACCTTC,CASSPLGQGWGTNYGYTF
NA,NA,TRBJ1-1,TRBV7-9,TGTGCCAGCAGCGGTCAAAACTTACAGGGTGAAGCTTTCTTT,CASSGQNLQGEAFF
NA,TRBD1,TRBJ1-1,TRBV5-1,TGCGCCAGCAGCTTGCGCCAGGGGGCGCGAACTGAAGCTTTCTTT,CASSLRQGARTEAFF
NA,NA,TRBJ2-7,TRBV7-9,TGTGCCAGCAGCTTAACAGGGTCCACCTTTTACGAGCAGTACTTC,CASSLTGSTFYEQYF
NA,NA,TRBJ1-2,TRBV11-2,TGTGCCAGCAGCTTCGCACACCCTGGGGCTGGCTACACCTTC,CASSFAHPGAGYTF
NA,NA,TRBJ2-5,TRBV5-1,TGCGCCAGCAGCTTGCAGGGCGACGGAGAGACCCAGTACTTC,CASSLQGDGETQYF
NA,TRBD1,TRBJ1-1,TRBV5-1,TGCGCCAGCAGCTTTCAGGGGGAGAACACTGAAGCTTTCTTT,CASSFQGENTEAFF